The clone carrying this T cell receptor (beta chain) showed up just a few times. The data belong to a study of blood T cell repertoires in COVID-19. Study-level information: Whether acute or convalescent, the COVID-19 samples came from the United States, Italy and Spain.

In the original processing: The authors estimated nucleated cell counts from reference gene primer amplification. Some clones are missing from TCRdb's copy, which holds only in-frame ones; the method was immunoSEQ multiplex PCR. The V and J calls and clone size are taken from that table; D and trimming were inferred from the DNA. Of about 110,000 clones in the sample, 83% were seen once. V lost 4 bases and J lost 7; bases outside the gene matches: 17. The germline V gene encodes CDR1 MDHEN and CDR2 SYDVKM. The CDR3 extends over 17 amino acids. The sequenced sample consisted of peripheral blood. This chain joins TRBV28 and TRBJ2-5; 8 bases are a match to TRBD2. The clonotype was recovered from a woman aged 55 to 70 with acute or convalescent COVID-19. CDR3 bases: TGTGCCAGCAGTTCCAATGGAGCGGGGGTTAGAGGAGGGACCCAGTACTTC. Protein sequence: CASSSNGAGVRGGTQYF.